The entry below describes one T cell receptor beta chain. Its recognized antigen is unknown. Base qualities are not provided; no much larger clone lies one nucleotide away. Based on the germline V gene, the CDR1 and CDR2 sequences are MGHRA and YSYEKL. There are 15 amino acids in the CDR3, from cysteine to phenylalanine inclusive. The entry retains the CDR3 DNA only, 45 bases that are in frame from base 1. V is shortened by 4 bases, J by 1 base, and the region joining them spans 11 bases. This record belongs to a study of shared clonotypes between healthy human individuals (dated by TCRdb to between 2020 and 2021). For the wider study: Three men and a couple of women, aged 18 to 49 years, made up the cohort. For each donor, CD4 naive and CD4 memory were each given three plates, CD8 naive was given two plates, and CD8 memory was given one plate. To estimate repertoire size and how much clonotypes are shared between individuals, the study performed deep sequencing of blood TCR repertoires from five healthy adults. Libraries were prepared and TCR repertoires were sequenced by different laboratories using diverse techniques, in order to increase sequencing depth and limit assay-specific biases. Each donor's leukapheresis produced roughly between about 0.9 and 9.5 billion PBMCs. Study-level results and caveats: Only blood was sampled, and tissue TCR repertoires likely differ from those in blood. Because the study included a small number of donors, the genetic and exposure-history diversity represented was limited. Sharing across a few donors was observed for roughly 5% of naive CD4, 3% to 3.5% of naive CD8, 2% to 2.5% of memory CD4, and approximately 0.41% of memory CD8 clonotypes. Pairwise subsampling led to the expectation that sequencing depth would affect the degree of clonotype sharing among donors. Clonotypes shared by all four sorted-subset donors showed higher generation probabilities than non-shared clonotypes. Even with the large sequencing depth, rarefaction of the sorted-subset datasets indicated that sequencing was incomplete. Naive subsets generally had larger estimated clonotype richness than memory subsets.

TCR CDR3 regions were amplified from genomic DNA by multiplex PCR using the deep immunoSEQ assay. Genomic DNA extracted from each cell subset was distributed evenly over all wells of several immunoSEQ 96-well plates, and each plate served as one replicate. For sorted subsets, about 200 ng genomic DNA, equal to about 30,000 T cell genomes, was loaded into each replicate PCR. Purified libraries were quantified with a Qubit 3.0 fluorometer, sized on a Bioanalyzer 2100, and re-quantified with the KAPA Library Quantification kit. Every immunoSEQ 96-well plate was sequenced on a separate single-read 150-cycle Illumina NextSeq 550 flow cell. As for how the authors treated the data: Because only junctional sequences without quality scores were contained in the immunoSEQ output, filtering matching that applied to full-length reads could not be performed. Sequences were annotated with PyIR, a Python wrapper for IgBLAST v1.9, using IMGT germline references to assign V/J genes and CDR3. Reads were filtered out if the reads had weak V/J assignments (E-value above 1e-6), no CDR3, stop codons, out-of-frame junctions, or ambiguous translated residues. V3J clonotypes were defined as sequences sharing an identical inferred V gene, J gene, and CDR3 amino acid sequence. Percentage overlap between repertoires was computed as shared unique clonotypes divided by the size of the smaller repertoire. Three approaches were used to assess repertoire richness: RTK rarefaction, the Chao1 estimator, and Recon v2.1 estimates of unobserved clonotypes. OLGA was used to compute generation probabilities for all TCRbeta clonotypes that the gDNA method yielded from a handful of donors. TCRdb carries this immuneACCESS record with in-frame sequences only. Its versions omit some clonotypes, under half of them owing to an unresolved V gene in the studies checked, with the rest unexplained. V and J calls plus clone size are reproduced from that table; the DNA served to infer D and trimming. In all, the sample holds some 630,000 clones, and about 78% of those were seen once. About 1.7% of the sample is taken by the ten largest.

Healthy HIV-negative adults with no recently reported acute infections or vaccinations were included as donors. Every donor was a Caucasian adult living in Nashville, Tennessee, USA. CD4+ T cells were enriched by magnetic negative selection, after which naive cells were positively selected on CD45RA and the negative fraction was taken as the memory subset. After blood collection by leukapheresis, PBMCs were isolated using Ficoll-Histopaque density gradient centrifugation and then cryopreserved in the vapor phase of liquid nitrogen. Analytical flow cytometry was used to check the purity and quantity of every magnetically sorted T cell population. Each sorted fraction had its genomic DNA isolated and then quantified by UV absorbance on a Nanodrop 2000c.

The chain is assembled from TRBV4-1 and TRBJ1-5; tentative D gene TRBD1, with 5 bases matching. This TCR was sampled from a woman in her 30s in good health. What was sequenced was memory CD4+ T cells sorted from blood. The sample's cell subset or site label is to be understood as: CD45RA-negative fraction. The sequenced DNA is TGCGCCAGCAGCCCGCCAGGGCCGAGCAATCAGCCCCAGCATTTT. Its coded protein is CASSPPGPSNQPQHF.